These 9 T cell receptor beta chains were sequenced from one sample in a study of blood T cell repertoires in COVID-19. Assay used: immunoSEQ multiplex PCR; TCRdb lists only in-frame clones, some missing. The table records 250,000 to 300,000 clones, around 86% of them present only once. Material for sequencing was PBMCs or T cells enriched from blood (not recorded which). The receptors here all came from a man younger than 35 who had recovered from COVID-19.

The genes are TRBV3-1 (or the pseudogene TRBV3-2) and TRBJ2-1; 10 bases match TRBD2. The V gene's germline CDR1 is LGHDT and CDR2 YNNKEL (reference sequence). The trim removed 1 base at V and 10 bases at J, leaving 10 bases unmatched. The CDR3 spans 16 residues. This chain's CDR3 is CASSQGSGGLGKEQFF. CDR3 coding DNA: TGTGCCAGCAGCCAAGGTAGCGGGGGGCTGGGAAAAGAGCAGTTCTTC.

The V call is TRBV4-1, the J call TRBJ1-4; D gene unclear. The CDR3 contains 14 residues. Trimming pared 1 base from V and 4 bases from J, leaving 7 bases between. Germline V CDR1 and CDR2: MGHRA, YSYEKL. CDR3 region: CASSQGQDNEKLFF. In DNA, the CDR3 is TGCGCCAGCAGCCAAGGCCAGGATAATGAAAAACTGTTTTTT.

The chain joins TRBV16 to TRBJ1-3; 9 bases are shared with TRBD1. Germline CDR1 is KGHSY and CDR2 is FQNENV. This CDR3 has 15 amino acids. J lost 4 bases, V lost 5 bases, and 6 bases had no gene match. As DNA, the CDR3 is TGTGCCAGCAGCACCCTCACAGGGGGCGGAAACACCATATATTTT. It yields the protein CASSTLTGGGNTIYF.

The chain is built from TRBV5-1 and TRBJ1-6, with D perhaps matching TRBD1 (6 bases). Germline CDR1 reads SGHRS; CDR2 reads YFSETQ. The ends were cut back, 0 bases at V and 7 bases at J, with 14 bases in the middle. The CDR3 is 16 amino acids. CDR3 sequence (DNA): TGCGCCAGCAGCTTGGGTGCAGGGGAGAACAATTCACCCCTCCACTTT. As protein: CASSLGAGENNSPLHF. The whole variable domain, filled in from reference TRBV5-1 and TRBJ1-6, reads KAGVTQTPRYLIKTRGQQVTLSCSPISGHRSVSWYQQTPGQGLQFLFEYFSETQRNKGNFPGRFSGRQFSNSRSEMNVSTLELGDSALYLCASSLGAGENNSPLHFGNGTRLTVT.

This clone has just a few counts. The DNA of the CDR3 is TGTGCCAGCAGTTATACGGGTCTTGTCTCTGGAAACACCATATATTTT. Its translation is CASSYTGLVSGNTIYF. V gene TRBV5-4 combines with J gene TRBJ1-3; D is uncertain. The CDR3 runs 16 residues. The germline V gene has CDR1 SGHNT and CDR2 YYREEE (reference sequence). V lost 5 bases, J lost 0 bases, and 15 bases lay in between.

The chain combines TRBV5-1 with TRBJ2-3; TRBD2 aligns across 11 bases. Germline V lookup: CDR1 SGHRS, CDR2 YFSETQ. This CDR3 has 15 residues. V dropped 4 bases and J dropped 5; count of bases not matched to a gene: 6. CDR3 nucleotides: TGCGCCAGCAGCCTAGCGGGGGGCCTTGAAGATACGCAGTATTTT. It codes for CASSLAGGLEDTQYF.

This CDR3 is CASSLGLQETQYF. In nucleotides, the CDR3 is TGTGCCAGCAGTTTAGGACTGCAAGAGACCCAGTACTTC. The chain is built from TRBV12-3 or TRBV12-4 and TRBJ2-5; D not certain. Trimming took 1 base from V and 2 from J, leaving 5 bases between them. This CDR3 comprises 13 residues.

The count of this clone is one. The chain couples TRBV3-1 (or the pseudogene TRBV3-2) to TRBJ1-4; 8 nucleotides match TRBD1. The CDR3 has 16 residues. Trimming at V came to 4 bases and at J to 10 bases, leaving 14 bases not matched to a gene. CDR1 is LGHDT and CDR2 is YNNKEL in the germline V gene (reference sequence). CDR3: CASSPMAPQGARKLFF. CDR3 sequence (DNA): TGTGCCAGCAGCCCCATGGCTCCGCAGGGGGCGCGAAAACTGTTTTTT.

This chain connects TRBV5-5 to TRBJ2-3; 15 nucleotides match TRBD2. Germline values: CDR1 SGHKS, CDR2 YYEKEE (reference sequence). V dropped 2 bases and J dropped 4; count of bases not matched to a gene: 11. The CDR3 has 19 residues. CDR3 loop: CASSFGTSGRIVVADTQYF. The CDR3 nucleotides are TGTGCCAGCAGCTTCGGGACTAGCGGGAGGATCGTAGTTGCAGATACGCAGTATTTT.